Given below is one T cell receptor beta chain in context. The sample originates from a study of blood T cell repertoires in COVID-19. This CDR3 spans 15 amino acids. Trimming took 5 bases from V and 3 from J; bases not matched to a gene: 5. CDR1 and CDR2 from the germline V gene are MNHEY and SVGAGI. The method was immunoSEQ multiplex PCR; TCRdb's version includes in-frame clones alone and lacks a portion of them. The sample lists fewer than 250,000 clones; almost 90% were seen once. Sequenced material: peripheral blood. The sequence was obtained from a woman between 55 and 75 years old with acute or convalescent COVID-19. The chain combines TRBV6-5 with TRBJ2-3; 10 nucleotides align to TRBD1. The CDR3 coding sequence is TGTGCCAGCAGTAAGGGACAGGGGATGACAGATACGCAGTATTTT. This translates into CASSKGQGMTDTQYF.